The 18 T cell receptor beta chains below were found in one sample sequenced in a study of blood T cells in healthy people across ages. Next came a second PCR, run for about 6 to 11 cycles, which used a sample-barcoded 5' primer along with a J-beta primer mix. TCRdb re-called the 5' RACE reads through MiXCR, storing one row per CDR3 protein. The repertoire includes around 520,000 distinct CDR3 sequences, approximately 26% of them detected once, and 3.6% sits in the top ten. These records were also assigned to another study, of T cells of mothers and their children.

The sample consisted of blood. All receptors come from a boy between 2 and 10 years old in good health.

This clonotype was counted between two and nine times. V is TRBV12-3 or TRBV12-4 and J is TRBJ1-1, with D maybe TRBD1 (5 bases). The CDR3 is made up of 15 amino acids. The V and J ends lost 6 bases and 5 bases respectively, with 19 bases between them. The CDR3 is CASSPRWRGGTEAFF. The CDR3 DNA follows: TGTGCCAGCAGCCCTCGATGGAGGGGTGGAACTGAAGCTTTCTTT.

V gene TRBV7-6 combines with J gene TRBJ2-1, with D possibly being TRBD1 (5 bases). Trimming shortened V by 2 bases and J by 5 bases, and 22 bases separated the two germline ends. CDR1 and CDR2 from the germline V gene are SGHVS and FNYEAQ. The CDR3 is made up of 18 amino acids. For the CDR3, the DNA is TGTGCCAGCAGCTTACCAAGCTTCGGGTCTCAAGGGGACAATGAGCAGTTCTTC. It codes for CASSLPSFGSQGDNEQFF.

The chain joins TRBV7-2 to TRBJ2-5; 13 bases are a match to TRBD2. The germline CDR1 and CDR2 sequences are SGHTA and FQGNSA. The trim removed 4 bases at V and 2 bases at J, leaving 4 bases unmatched. This CDR3 comprises 16 residues. The chain's CDR3 is CASSWPGLAGQETQYF. The CDR3 DNA is TGTGCCAGCAGCTGGCCGGGACTAGCGGGACAAGAGACCCAGTACTTC.

The chain couples TRBV12-5 to TRBJ2-5; D ambiguous. Per germline, CDR1 LGHNT and CDR2 FRNRAP. V was shortened by 7 bases and J by 3 bases, with 9 bases between the two germline ends. This CDR3 has 12 residues. Here the CDR3 reads CASALPKETQYF. The CDR3 region has the DNA TGTGCTAGTGCCCTCCCGAAAGAGACCCAGTACTTC.

The sample holds a few counts of this clonotype. V is TRBV28 and J is TRBJ2-2, with 11 bases matching TRBD2. Germline CDR1 MDHEN, CDR2 SYDVKM. With V trimmed by 5 bases and J by 6 bases, 14 bases remained unmatched. CDR3 length: 18 amino acids. The CDR3 protein is CASSPAKPLAGGAGELFF. CDR3 in DNA: TGTGCCAGCAGTCCCGCTAAGCCCCTAGCGGGGGGTGCCGGGGAGCTGTTTTTT.

With respect to this clonotype: A much larger clone lies one base from this, so it may be a read error. The chain employs TRBV4-3 and TRBJ1-2; tentatively, D is TRBD1 (5 bases). Germline CDR1 LGHNA, CDR2 YSLEER. V was trimmed by 0 bases and J by 4 bases, leaving 18 bases between them. The CDR3 consists of 17 residues. The CDR3 bases are TGCGCCAGCAGCCAAGAGGTTCCAGGGAATGTAGGCTATGGCTACACCTTC. It is translated as CASSQEVPGNVGYGYTF.

CDR3 protein: CASSLDPGQGEADTQYF. Written as DNA, the CDR3 is TGTGCCAGCAGCTTAGATCCCGGACAGGGGGAGGCAGATACGCAGTATTTT. V and J are TRBV7-6 and TRBJ2-3, with 10 bases aligning to TRBD1. Unmatched junction bases numbered 8, after V lost 1 base and J lost 4 bases. This CDR3 comprises 17 residues. In germline, CDR1 is SGHVS, CDR2 FNYEAQ.

Only a few counts were recorded for this clonotype. This sequence joins TRBV6-1 and TRBJ1-2; TRBD1 aligns across 7 bases. CDR1 and CDR2 from the germline V gene are MNHNS and SASEGT. CDR3 length: 15 amino acids. With V trimmed by 5 bases and J by 0 bases, 6 bases remained unmatched. The CDR3 protein is CASSKDRVSNYGYTF. CDR3 sequence (DNA): TGTGCCAGCAGTAAAGACAGGGTTTCTAACTATGGCTACACCTTC.

The gene calls are TRBV7-9 and TRBJ1-4, with 7 bases identical to TRBD1. The CDR3 length is 15 residues. The germline V gene has CDR1 SEHNR and CDR2 FQNEAQ (reference sequence). V lost 1 base and J lost 6; bases outside the gene matches: 5. The CDR3 here is CASSLGQGIDEKLFF. As DNA, the CDR3 is TGTGCCAGCAGCTTAGGACAGGGCATCGATGAAAAACTGTTTTTT.

V usage is TRBV29-1 and J usage is TRBJ2-1; unclear D gene. Trimming pared 3 bases from V and 0 bases from J, leaving 6 bases between. There are 13 residues in the CDR3. From germline, CDR1 is SQVTM and CDR2 ANQGSEA. The CDR3 region has the DNA TGCAGCGTTGACACCTACTCCTACAATGAGCAGTTCTTC. The encoded protein is CSVDTYSYNEQFF.

The chain combines TRBV6-5 with TRBJ2-3; either TRBD1 or TRBD2 may fit D (5 bases each). The V end was cut by 8 bases, the J end by 8 bases, with 14 bases between. The CDR3 has 12 amino acids. Germline lookup yields CDR1 MNHEY and CDR2 SVGAGI. The chain's CDR3 is CASGDGTGTQYF. The CDR3, as DNA: TGTGCCAGCGGGGACGGGACGGGTACGCAGTATTTT.

The V gene is TRBV7-9, the J gene TRBJ2-3, with a tentative D call TRBD2 (5 bases). Trimming shortened V by 5 bases and J by 2 bases, and 17 bases separated the two germline ends. The CDR3 is 16 residues long. Germline V gives CDR1 SEHNR, CDR2 FQNEAQ (reference sequence). DNA of the CDR3: TGTGCCAGCAGCCCACCGGCTAGCCATACCACAGATACGCAGTATTTT. This translates into CASSPPASHTTDTQYF.

The chain employs TRBV27 and TRBJ2-6, with no clear D. Between the trimmed V and J ends, which lost 2 bases and 1 base, there was a span of 12 bases. The CDR3 extends over 17 amino acids. The germline V gene encodes CDR1 MNHEY and CDR2 SMNVEV (reference sequence). The DNA of the CDR3 is TGTGCCAGCAGTTTAAATTTAGTTCAGTCTGGGGCCAACGTCCTGACTTTC. Residues: CASSLNLVQSGANVLTF.

In this sample, this clonotype turned up a few times. This chain uses TRBV29-1 with TRBJ1-2; 9 bases fit TRBD1. Germline values: CDR1 SQVTM, CDR2 ANQGSEA. This CDR3 region has 13 residues. Losses at the gene ends were 7 bases for V and 0 bases for J; bases not matched to a gene: 3. The CDR3 region is CSAGTGTNYGYTF. CDR3 nucleotides: TGCAGCGCGGGGACAGGGACTAACTATGGCTACACCTTC.

The chain is built from TRBV2 and TRBJ2-5; D unresolved. V dropped 4 bases and J dropped 6 bases, with 6 bases sitting between them. The CDR3 sequence is 11 residues long. Germline V gene sequence: CDR1 SNHLY, CDR2 FYNNEI. The CDR3 is CASSAPKTQYF. CDR3 bases: TGTGCCAGCAGTGCTCCTAAGACCCAGTACTTC.

The V gene is TRBV12-3 or TRBV12-4, the J gene TRBJ2-4, with a weak D call TRBD1 (7 bases). The ends were cut back, 5 bases at V and 9 bases at J, with 14 bases in the middle. The CDR3 contains 13 residues. The CDR3: CASSRGTVGIQYF. The CDR3 DNA follows: TGTGCCAGCAGTCGGGGGACAGTCGGCATTCAGTACTTC.

The V and J genes are TRBV10-3 and TRBJ2-5; D is unclear. The germline V gene encodes CDR1 ENHRY and CDR2 SYGVKD. There are 14 residues in the CDR3. With 3 bases removed from V and 2 bases from J, the gap between germline ends came to 10 bases. CDR3 nucleotide sequence: TGTGCCATCAGTGACGACACCTTTCAAGAGACCCAGTACTTC. Amino acids: CAISDDTFQETQYF.

J is TRBJ1-1 and V is TRBV7-9; D not resolved. Germline-derived CDR1 and CDR2 are SEHNR and FQNEAQ (reference sequence). Trimming removed 1 base from V and 6 bases from J, with 6 bases in between. The CDR3 runs 12 residues. The CDR3 spells CASSLESPEAFF. In nucleotides, the CDR3 is TGTGCCAGCAGCTTAGAGTCCCCTGAAGCTTTCTTT. Looking up the rest from reference TRBV7-9 and TRBJ1-1 gives the full variable domain: DTGVSQNPRHKITKRGQNVTFRCDPISEHNRLYWYRQTLGQGPEFLTYFQNEAQLEKSRLLSDRFSAERPKGSFSTLEIQRTEQGDSAMYLCASSLESPEAFFGQGTRLTVV.